This TCR beta chain was found in a study of blood T cell repertoires in COVID-19. Study overall: The United States, Italy and Spain were the sources of the acute and convalescent COVID-19 samples. T cells, B-cell-depleted T cells, or PBMCs supplied cDNA or gDNA.

CDR3 length: 17 residues. V lost 0 bases and J lost 1; bases outside the gene matches: 3. Per germline, CDR1 LGHDT and CDR2 YNNKEL (reference sequence). Repertoires were generated with immunoSEQ multiplex PCR, while TCRdb's copy carries only in-frame clones and drops some. This sample has tens of thousands of clones, with approximately 78% found just once. This chain uses TRBV3-1 (or the pseudogene TRBV3-2) with TRBJ1-5; TRBD1 matches 10 bases. This receptor was obtained from a man aged 50 to 60 with active or convalescent COVID-19. What was sequenced was peripheral blood. The DNA of the CDR3 is TGTGCCAGCAGCCAAGAAGGGACAGGGGTGAGCAATCAGCCCCAGCATTTT. Translating it yields CASSQEGTGVSNQPQHF.